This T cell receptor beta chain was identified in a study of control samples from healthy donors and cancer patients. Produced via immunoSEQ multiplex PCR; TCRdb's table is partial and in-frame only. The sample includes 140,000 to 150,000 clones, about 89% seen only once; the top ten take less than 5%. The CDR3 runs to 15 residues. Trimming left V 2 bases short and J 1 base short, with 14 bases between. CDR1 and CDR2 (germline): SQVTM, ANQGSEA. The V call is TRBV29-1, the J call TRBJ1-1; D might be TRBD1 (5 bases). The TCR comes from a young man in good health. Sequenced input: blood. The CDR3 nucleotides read TGCAGCGTTGAACTTTCGGCAGGGTGGAACACTGAAGCTTTCTTT. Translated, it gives CSVELSAGWNTEAFF.